Presented here are 12 T cell receptor beta chains from one specimen sequenced in a study of blood T cell repertoires in COVID-19. Using immunoSEQ multiplex PCR, the repertoire was profiled, and TCRdb retains in-frame clones only, with some absent. This table holds over 250,000 clones, about nine tenths found once. The sequenced sample was PBMCs or T cells enriched from blood (not recorded which). The source of these receptors is a man aged 60 to 75 who had recovered from COVID-19.

The chain carries TRBV11-2 and TRBJ1-2; tentatively, D is TRBD1 (5 bases). In germline, CDR1 is SGHAT, CDR2 FQNNGV. Trimming shortened V by 5 bases and J by 4 bases, and 11 bases separated the two germline ends. The CDR3 consists of 13 residues. The CDR3 here is CASSATGAYGYTF. The DNA for the CDR3 is TGTGCCAGCAGCGCAACAGGAGCCTATGGCTACACCTTC.

The gene calls are TRBV9 and TRBJ2-6; 7 positions agree with TRBD1. Trimming removed 4 bases from V and 2 bases from J; junction bases left unmatched: 12. The CDR3 extends over 18 amino acids. CDR1 and CDR2 from the germline V gene are SGDLS and YYNGEE. CDR3 coding DNA: TGTGCCAGCAGCACGACCGGGACAGTTCGCACTGGGGCCAACGTCCTGACTTTC. Translating gives CASSTTGTVRTGANVLTF.

The CDR3 region is CASSPGQTGNQPQHF. CDR3 bases: TGTGCCAGCAGTCCTGGACAGACGGGAAATCAGCCCCAGCATTTT. The genes are TRBV2 and TRBJ1-5; TRBD1 might be the D (6 bases). The CDR3 consists of 15 residues. V lost 5 bases, J lost 4 bases, and 15 bases lay in between. Germline values: CDR1 SNHLY, CDR2 FYNNEI.

The chain is built from TRBV7-9 and TRBJ2-3; TRBD2 aligns across 8 bases. This CDR3 has 14 amino acids. The ends lost 8 bases at V and 4 bases at J; junction bases unmatched: 8. CDR1 and CDR2 from the germline V gene are SEHNR and FQNEAQ (reference sequence). CDR3 residues: CASRRGGPADTQYF. For the CDR3, the DNA is TGTGCCAGCCGTCGGGGGGGCCCGGCAGATACGCAGTATTTT.

The chain uses TRBV5-1 and TRBJ2-2, with 9 bases aligning to TRBD1. Trimming took 3 bases from V and 7 from J; bases not matched to a gene: 10. Germline-derived CDR1 and CDR2 are SGHRS and YFSETQ. CDR3 size: 16 residues. In DNA form, the CDR3 reads TGCGCCAGCAGCTCCAAATACAGGGGGCGCGTCGGGGAGCTGTTTTTT. Translating gives CASSSKYRGRVGELFF.

The chain joins TRBV6-1 to TRBJ2-4; weak D call: TRBD2 (5 bases). Germline CDR1 MNHNS, CDR2 SASEGT. The CDR3 contains 14 residues. V lost 1 base to trimming and J lost 7 bases, with 11 bases between them. In nucleotides, the CDR3 is TGTGCCAGCAGTGAAGGGAACCTAGCCAACATTCAGTACTTC. Translated, it gives CASSEGNLANIQYF.

This sequence joins TRBV27 and TRBJ2-1; 11 bases align to TRBD2. Germline assignment: CDR1 MNHEY and CDR2 SMNVEV (reference sequence). Trimming at V came to 4 bases and at J to 7 bases, leaving 12 bases not matched to a gene. There are 17 residues in the CDR3. DNA for the CDR3: TGTGCCAGCAGTTCCCTTCAGAGTAGCGGGAGGGTAAATGAGCAGTTCTTC. Amino acid sequence: CASSSLQSSGRVNEQFF.

The V call is TRBV4-3, the J call TRBJ1-1, with 7 nucleotides matching TRBD1. The trim removed 1 base at V and 6 bases at J, leaving 14 bases unmatched. The CDR3 totals 17 residues. Germline V lookup: CDR1 LGHNA, CDR2 YSLEER. The CDR3 bases are TGCGCCAGCAGCCAAGTCGCCTGGGACCCGGGACAGTCTGAAGCTTTCTTT. This sequence encodes CASSQVAWDPGQSEAFF.

This rearrangement joins TRBV7-9 to TRBJ2-7; D gene uncertain. CDR1 and CDR2 (germline): SEHNR, FQNEAQ (reference sequence). The V end was cut by 1 base, the J end by 3 bases, with 7 bases between. CDR3 length equals 13 residues. CDR3 sequence (DNA): TGTGCCAGCAGCTTAGGGGCCTTCTACGAGCAGTACTTC. The encoded protein is CASSLGAFYEQYF.

With respect to this clone: The junction and the germline gene differ at one end; a read error may be behind it. The same CDR3 can be traced to other DNA sequences in this sample. The chain combines TRBV15 with TRBJ1-3, with D possibly TRBD1 on 5 matching bases. Germline V CDR1 and CDR2: LNHNV, YYDKDF (reference sequence). The CDR3 runs to 18 residues. CDR3 nucleotide sequence: TGTGCCACCAGCAGAACACAAGCGGGTCAGGGTGGAGGAAACACTATATATTTT. Encoded protein: CATSRTQAGQGGGNTIYF.

In regard to this clone: The sample carries other DNA sequences with the same CDR3. J is TRBJ2-1 and V is TRBV4-2, with a possible D match to TRBD2 (5 bases). Between the trimmed V and J ends, which lost 1 base and 6 bases, there was a span of 7 bases. This CDR3 has 13 amino acids. CDR1 LGHNA and CDR2 YNFKEQ come from the germline V gene. The DNA for the CDR3 is TGTGCCAGCAGCCAAGTTGGAGGCAATGAGCAGTTCTTC. Its translation: CASSQVGGNEQFF.

V is TRBV4-1 and J is TRBJ1-6; no clear D gene. The V end was cut by 0 bases, the J end by 3 bases, with 12 bases between. This CDR3 is built from 17 residues. Germline CDR1 is MGHRA and CDR2 is YSYEKL. CDR3 nucleotide sequence: TGCGCCAGCAGCCAAGATACGATGGGCAGCTATAATTCACCCCTCCACTTT. Translated: CASSQDTMGSYNSPLHF.